Detailed here is one TCR beta chain. Repertoires were generated with immunoSEQ multiplex PCR, while TCRdb's copy carries only in-frame clones and drops some. The sample lists hundreds of thousands of clones; roughly 89% were seen once. These data belong to a study of blood T cell repertoires in COVID-19. CDR1 and CDR2 (germline): DFQATT, SNEGSKA (reference sequence). V shed 3 bases and J shed 3 bases, with 13 bases lying between them. The CDR3 contains 14 residues. This receptor was taken from a man aged 60 to 75 who had recovered from COVID-19. Sample: peripheral blood. This chain joins TRBV20-1 and TRBJ2-3, with D maybe TRBD2 (7 bases). The CDR3 sequence is CSASGGGATDTQYF. CDR3 DNA: TGCAGTGCTAGTGGAGGGGGGGCAACAGATACGCAGTATTTT.